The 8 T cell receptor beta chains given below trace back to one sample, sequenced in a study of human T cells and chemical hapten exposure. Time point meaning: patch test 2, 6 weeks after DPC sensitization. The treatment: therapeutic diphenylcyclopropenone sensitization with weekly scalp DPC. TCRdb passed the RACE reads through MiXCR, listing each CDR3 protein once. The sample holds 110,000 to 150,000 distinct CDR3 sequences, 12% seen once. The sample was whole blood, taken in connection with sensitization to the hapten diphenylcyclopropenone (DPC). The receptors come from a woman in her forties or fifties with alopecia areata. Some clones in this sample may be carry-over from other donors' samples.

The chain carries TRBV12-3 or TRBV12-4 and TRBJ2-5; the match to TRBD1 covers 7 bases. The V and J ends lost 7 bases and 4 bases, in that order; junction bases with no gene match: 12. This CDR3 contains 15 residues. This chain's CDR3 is CASTPTGTERETQYF. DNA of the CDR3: TGTGCCAGCACCCCAACCGGGACAGAGAGAGAGACCCAGTACTTC.

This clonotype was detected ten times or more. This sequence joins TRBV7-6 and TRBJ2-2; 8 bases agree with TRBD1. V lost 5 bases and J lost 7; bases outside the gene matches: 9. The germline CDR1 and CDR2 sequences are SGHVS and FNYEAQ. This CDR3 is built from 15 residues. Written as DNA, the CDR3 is TGTGCCAGCAGCCTAATGGACAGGGCGGACGGGGAGCTGTTTTTT. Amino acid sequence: CASSLMDRADGELFF.

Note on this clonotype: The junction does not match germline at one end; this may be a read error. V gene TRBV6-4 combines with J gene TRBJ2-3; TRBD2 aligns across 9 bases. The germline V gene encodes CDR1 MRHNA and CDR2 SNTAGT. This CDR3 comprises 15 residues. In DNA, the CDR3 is TGTGCCAGCAGTGACTCGGCTAGCGGGACAGATACACAGTATTTT. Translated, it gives CASSDSASGTDTQYF.

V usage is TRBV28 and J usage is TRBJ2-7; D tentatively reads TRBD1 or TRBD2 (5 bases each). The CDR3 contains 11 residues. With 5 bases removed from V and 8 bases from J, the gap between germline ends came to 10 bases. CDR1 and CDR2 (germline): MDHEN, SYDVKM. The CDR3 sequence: CASSPQGQQYF. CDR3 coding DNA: TGTGCCAGCAGTCCCCAGGGACAGCAGTACTTC.

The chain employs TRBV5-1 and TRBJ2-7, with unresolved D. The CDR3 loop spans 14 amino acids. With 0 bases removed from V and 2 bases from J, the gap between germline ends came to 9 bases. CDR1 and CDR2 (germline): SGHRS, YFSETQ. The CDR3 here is CASSLARTTYEQYF. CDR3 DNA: TGCGCCAGCAGCTTGGCCAGGACGACCTACGAGCAGTACTTC.

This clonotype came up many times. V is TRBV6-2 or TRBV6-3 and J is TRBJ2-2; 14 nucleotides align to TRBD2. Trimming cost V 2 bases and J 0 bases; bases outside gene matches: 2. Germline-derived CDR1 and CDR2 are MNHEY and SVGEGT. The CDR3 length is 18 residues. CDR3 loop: CASSYPTSGRANTGELFF. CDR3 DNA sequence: TGTGCCAGCAGTTACCCGACTAGCGGGAGGGCGAACACCGGGGAGCTGTTTTTT.

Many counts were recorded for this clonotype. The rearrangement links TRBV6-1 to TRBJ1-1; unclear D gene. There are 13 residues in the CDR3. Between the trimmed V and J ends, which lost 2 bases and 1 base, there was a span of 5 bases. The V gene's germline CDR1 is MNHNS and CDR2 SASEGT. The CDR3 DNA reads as TGTGCCAGCAGTGAACGGGCGAACACTGAAGCTTTCTTT. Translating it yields CASSERANTEAFF.

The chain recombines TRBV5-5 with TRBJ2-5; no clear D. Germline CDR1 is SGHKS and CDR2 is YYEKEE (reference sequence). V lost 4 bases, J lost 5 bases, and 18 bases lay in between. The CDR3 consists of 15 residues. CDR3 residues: CASSLDPLKEETQYF. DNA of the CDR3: TGTGCCAGCAGCCTCGACCCCCTTAAGGAGGAGACCCAGTACTTC.